A selection of T cell receptor beta chains follows, all from one sample in a study of T-cell memory formation after mild COVID-19. TCRdb re-derived calls from the 5' RACE reads in MiXCR, one entry per CDR3 protein. This table holds fewer than 400,000 distinct CDR3 sequences, approximately 15% found once. The sequenced material came from PBMCs or a T cell subset sorted from them (not recorded which). These receptors all stem from a man between 18 and 35 years old who had mild COVID-19 (a few samples of this study predate the infection). Cell type and time point are not known. The CDR3 runs from the conserved cysteine through the conserved F or W. Fields, in order: clone size, D gene, V gene, J gene, CDR3 DNA, CDR3 protein. D genes are given only for firm matches. Some rows have no size entry. The others give once, few or many, or a class for an expanded clone.

>few|.|TRBV19|TRBJ1-3
TGTGCCAGTAGCGTTCAGAGTTTCGGAAACACCATATATTTT
CASSVQSFGNTIYF
>.|.|TRBV4-2|TRBJ1-4
TGTGCCAGCAGCCACTCAGGGACGACTAATGAAAAACTGTTTTTT
CASSHSGTTNEKLFF
>few|.|TRBV5-1|TRBJ2-3
TGCGCCAGCAGCCCAATACAGGGCTGGAGCACAGATACGCAGTATTTT
CASSPIQGWSTDTQYF
>.|.|TRBV5-1|TRBJ1-4
TGCGCCAGCAGCTTGTGGGGTTCCGGTGAAAAACTGTTTTTT
CASSLWGSGEKLFF
>many|.|TRBV3-1|TRBJ1-4
TGTGCCAGCAGCCACCGGGATAATGAAAAACTGTTTTTT
CASSHRDNEKLFF
>.|.|TRBV5-1|TRBJ1-5
TGCGCCAGCAGCTTATTAGACAGTAGCAATCAGCCCCAGCATTTT
CASSLLDSSNQPQHF
>.|.|TRBV4-1|TRBJ1-1
TGCGCCAGCAGCCAAGACCGATATCCAAGATTGACACCCAGGGACACTGAAGCTTTCTTT
CASSQDRYPRLTPRDTEAFF
>.|TRBD2|TRBV24-1|TRBJ2-3
TGTGCCACCAGTGACCCGGGACTAGCGGGTGGACCAGATACGCAGTATTTT
CATSDPGLAGGPDTQYF
>few|.|TRBV7-9|TRBJ1-1
TGTGCCAGCAGCCCCACGACGATTTTCGACACTGAAGCTTTCTTT
CASSPTTIFDTEAFF
>few|.|TRBV7-9|TRBJ1-1
TGTGCCAGCAGTATTATAGCGAACACTGAAGCTTTCTTT
CASSIIANTEAFF
>few|.|TRBV29-1|TRBJ2-7
TGCAGCGTTGAAGGAGGGGACGAGCAGTACTTC
CSVEGGDEQYF
>few|.|TRBV12-3/TRBV12-4|TRBJ1-2
TGTGCCAGCAGTTTACGGGGGCCGTATGGCTACACCTTC
CASSLRGPYGYTF
>.|.|TRBV20-1|TRBJ1-4
TGCAGTGCTAGAGATGGGTGGAAGGGTAAAAGTGAAAAACTGTTTTTT
CSARDGWKGKSEKLFF
>.|TRBD2|TRBV6-2/TRBV6-3|TRBJ2-4
TGTGCCAGCAGTTACTCATCCAGCGGGGTAGCCAAAAACATTCAGTACTTC
CASSYSSSGVAKNIQYF